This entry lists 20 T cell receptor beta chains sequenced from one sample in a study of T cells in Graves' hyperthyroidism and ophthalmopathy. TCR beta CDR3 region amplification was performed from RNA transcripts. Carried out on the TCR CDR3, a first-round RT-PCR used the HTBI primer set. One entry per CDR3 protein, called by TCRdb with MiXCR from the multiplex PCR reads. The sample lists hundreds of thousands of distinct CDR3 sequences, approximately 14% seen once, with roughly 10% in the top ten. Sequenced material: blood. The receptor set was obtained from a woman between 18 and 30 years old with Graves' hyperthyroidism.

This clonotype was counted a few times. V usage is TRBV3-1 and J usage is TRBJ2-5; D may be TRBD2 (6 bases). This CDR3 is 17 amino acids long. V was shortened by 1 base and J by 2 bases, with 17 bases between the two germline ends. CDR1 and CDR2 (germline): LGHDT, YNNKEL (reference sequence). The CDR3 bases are TGTGCCAGCAGCCAAGCCAGGAGGGGTGGACGGCAAGAGACCCAGTACTTC. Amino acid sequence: CASSQARRGGRQETQYF.

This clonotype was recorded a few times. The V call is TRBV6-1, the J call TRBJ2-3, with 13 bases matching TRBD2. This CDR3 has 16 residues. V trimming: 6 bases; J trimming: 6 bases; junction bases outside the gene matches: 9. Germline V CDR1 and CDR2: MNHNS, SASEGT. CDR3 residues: CASRTLAGGPGDTQYF. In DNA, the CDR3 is TGTGCCAGCAGAACACTAGCGGGAGGGCCCGGGGATACGCAGTATTTT.

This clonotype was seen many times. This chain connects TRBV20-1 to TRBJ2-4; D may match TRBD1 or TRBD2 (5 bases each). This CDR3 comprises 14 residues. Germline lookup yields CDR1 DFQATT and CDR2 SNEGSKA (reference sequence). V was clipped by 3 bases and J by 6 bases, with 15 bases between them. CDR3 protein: CSARVGTRTNIQYF. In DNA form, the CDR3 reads TGCAGTGCTAGGGTAGGGACGAGGACAAACATTCAGTACTTC.

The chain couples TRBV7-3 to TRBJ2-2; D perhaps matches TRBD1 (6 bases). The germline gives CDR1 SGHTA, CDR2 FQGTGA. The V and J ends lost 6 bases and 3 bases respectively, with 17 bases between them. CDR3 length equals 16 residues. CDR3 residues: CASSPGGVFDTGELFF. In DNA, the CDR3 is TGTGCCAGCAGTCCTGGGGGCGTTTTCGACACCGGGGAGCTGTTTTTT.

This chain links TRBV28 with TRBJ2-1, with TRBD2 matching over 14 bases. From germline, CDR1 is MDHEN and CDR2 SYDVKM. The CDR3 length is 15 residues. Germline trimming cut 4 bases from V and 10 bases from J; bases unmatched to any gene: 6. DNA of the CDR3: TGTGCCAGCAGTTCCGGGACTAGCGGGAGAGTAGAGCAGTTCTTC. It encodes CASSSGTSGRVEQFF.

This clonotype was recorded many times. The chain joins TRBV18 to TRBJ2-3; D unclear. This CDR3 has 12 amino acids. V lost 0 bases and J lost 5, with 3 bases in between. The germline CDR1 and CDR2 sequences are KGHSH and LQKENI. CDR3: CASSPPVDTQYF. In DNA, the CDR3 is TGTGCCAGCTCACCACCGGTAGATACGCAGTATTTT.

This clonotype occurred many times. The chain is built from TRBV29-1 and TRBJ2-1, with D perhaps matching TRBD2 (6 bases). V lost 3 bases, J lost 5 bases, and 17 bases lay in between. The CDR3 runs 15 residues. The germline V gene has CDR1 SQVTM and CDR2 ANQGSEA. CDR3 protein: CSVEPTSGFHNEQFF. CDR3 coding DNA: TGCAGCGTTGAGCCGACTAGTGGGTTCCACAATGAGCAGTTCTTC.

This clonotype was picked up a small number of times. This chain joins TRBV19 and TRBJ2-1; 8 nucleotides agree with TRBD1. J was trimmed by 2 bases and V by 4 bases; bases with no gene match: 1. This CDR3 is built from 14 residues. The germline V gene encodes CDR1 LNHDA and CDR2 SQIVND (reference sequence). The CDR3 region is CASSTGGAYNEQFF. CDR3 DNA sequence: TGTGCCAGTAGTACAGGGGGCGCCTACAATGAGCAGTTCTTC. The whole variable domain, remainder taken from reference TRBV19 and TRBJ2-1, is DGGITQSPKYLFRKEGQNVTLSCEQNLNHDAMYWYRQDPGQGLRLIYYSQIVNDFQKGDIAEGYSVSREKKESFPLTVTSAQKNPTAFYLCASSTGGAYNEQFFGPGTRLTVL.

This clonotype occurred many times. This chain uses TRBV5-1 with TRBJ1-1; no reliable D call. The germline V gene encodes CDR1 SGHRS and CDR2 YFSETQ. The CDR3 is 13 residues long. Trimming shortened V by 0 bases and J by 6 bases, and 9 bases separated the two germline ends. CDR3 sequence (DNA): TGCGCCAGCAGCTTGGTATCAGGAGCTGAAGCTTTCTTT. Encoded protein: CASSLVSGAEAFF.

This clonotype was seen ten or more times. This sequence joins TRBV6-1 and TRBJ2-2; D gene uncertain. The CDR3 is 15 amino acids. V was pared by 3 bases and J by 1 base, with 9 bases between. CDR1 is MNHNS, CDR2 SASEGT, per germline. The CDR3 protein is CASSDSARNTGELFF. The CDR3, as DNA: TGTGCCAGCAGTGACAGCGCGCGGAACACCGGGGAGCTGTTTTTT.

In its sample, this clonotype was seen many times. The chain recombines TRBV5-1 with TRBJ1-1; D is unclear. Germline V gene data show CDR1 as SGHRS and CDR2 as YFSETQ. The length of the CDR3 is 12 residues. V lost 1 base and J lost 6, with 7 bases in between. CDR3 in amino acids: CASSLKGAEAFF. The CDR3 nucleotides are TGCGCCAGCAGCTTGAAGGGCGCTGAAGCTTTCTTT. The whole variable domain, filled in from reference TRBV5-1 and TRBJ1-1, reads KAGVTQTPRYLIKTRGQQVTLSCSPISGHRSVSWYQQTPGQGLQFLFEYFSETQRNKGNFPGRFSGRQFSNSRSEMNVSTLELGDSALYLCASSLKGAEAFFGQGTRLTVV.

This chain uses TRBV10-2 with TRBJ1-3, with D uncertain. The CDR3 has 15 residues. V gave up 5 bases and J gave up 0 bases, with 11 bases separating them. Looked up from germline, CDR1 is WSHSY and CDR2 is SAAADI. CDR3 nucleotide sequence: TGCGCCAGCAGTCCTCGACCGATCTCTGGAAACACCATATATTTT. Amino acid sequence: CASSPRPISGNTIYF.

The CDR3 here is CSARVGRTGSYNSPLHF. CDR3 nucleotide sequence: TGCAGTGCTAGAGTGGGGAGGACAGGAAGCTATAATTCACCCCTCCACTTT. This chain joins TRBV20-1 and TRBJ1-6, with 7 bases aligning to TRBD1. With V trimmed by 1 base and J by 3 bases, 9 bases remained unmatched. The CDR3 is made up of 17 amino acids. The germline V gene has CDR1 DFQATT and CDR2 SNEGSKA (reference sequence).

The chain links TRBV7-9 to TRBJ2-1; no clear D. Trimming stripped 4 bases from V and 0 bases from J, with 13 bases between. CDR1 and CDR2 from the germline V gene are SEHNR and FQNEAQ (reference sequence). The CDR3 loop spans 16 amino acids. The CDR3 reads CASSSSIKYSYNEQFF. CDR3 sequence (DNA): TGTGCCAGCAGCTCGTCGATCAAGTACTCCTACAATGAGCAGTTCTTC.

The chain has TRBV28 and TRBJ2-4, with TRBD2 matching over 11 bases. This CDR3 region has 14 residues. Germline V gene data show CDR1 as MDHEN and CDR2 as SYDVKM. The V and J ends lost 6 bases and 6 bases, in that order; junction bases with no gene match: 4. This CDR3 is CASRGTSGINIQYF. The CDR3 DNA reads TGTGCCAGCAGGGGGACTAGCGGTATAAACATTCAGTACTTC.

The CDR3 region has the DNA TGTGCCAGCAGCTTAAGGCGACAGGGGCCCCTAAATGAAAAACTGTTTTTT. Translating it yields CASSLRRQGPLNEKLFF. This sequence joins TRBV13 and TRBJ1-4; 8 bases are a match to TRBD1. The length of the CDR3 is 17 residues. The V gene's germline CDR1 is PRHDT and CDR2 FYEKMQ (reference sequence). Unmatched junction bases numbered 10, after V lost 2 bases and J lost 5 bases.

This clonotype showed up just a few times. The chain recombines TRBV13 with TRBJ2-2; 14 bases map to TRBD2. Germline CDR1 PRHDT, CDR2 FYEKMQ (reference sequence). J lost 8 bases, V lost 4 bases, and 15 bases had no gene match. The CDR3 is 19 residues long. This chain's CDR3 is CASSSPTSGRAVTRGELFF. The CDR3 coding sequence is TGTGCCAGCAGCTCCCCGACTAGCGGGAGGGCCGTAACACGAGGGGAGCTGTTTTTT.

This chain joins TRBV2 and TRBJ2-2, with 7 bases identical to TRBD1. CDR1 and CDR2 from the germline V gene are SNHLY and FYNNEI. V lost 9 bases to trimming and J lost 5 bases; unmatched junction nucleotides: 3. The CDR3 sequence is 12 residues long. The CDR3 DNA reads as TGTGCCAGGAGGGGGCAGACCGGGGAGCTGTTTTTT. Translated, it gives CARRGQTGELFF.

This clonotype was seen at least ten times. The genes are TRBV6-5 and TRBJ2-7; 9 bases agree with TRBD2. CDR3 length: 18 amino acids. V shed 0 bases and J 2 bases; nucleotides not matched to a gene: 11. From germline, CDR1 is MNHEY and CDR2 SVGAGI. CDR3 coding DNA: TGTGCCAGCAGTTACTCGCCTAGCGGGAATAATCCTCCCTACGAGCAGTACTTC. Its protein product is CASSYSPSGNNPPYEQYF.

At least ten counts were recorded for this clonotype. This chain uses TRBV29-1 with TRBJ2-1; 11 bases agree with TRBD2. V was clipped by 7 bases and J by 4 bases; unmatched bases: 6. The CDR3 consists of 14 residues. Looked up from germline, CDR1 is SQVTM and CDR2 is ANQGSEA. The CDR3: CSAHTSGSYNEQFF. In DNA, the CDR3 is TGCAGCGCCCACACTAGCGGGAGTTACAATGAGCAGTTCTTC.